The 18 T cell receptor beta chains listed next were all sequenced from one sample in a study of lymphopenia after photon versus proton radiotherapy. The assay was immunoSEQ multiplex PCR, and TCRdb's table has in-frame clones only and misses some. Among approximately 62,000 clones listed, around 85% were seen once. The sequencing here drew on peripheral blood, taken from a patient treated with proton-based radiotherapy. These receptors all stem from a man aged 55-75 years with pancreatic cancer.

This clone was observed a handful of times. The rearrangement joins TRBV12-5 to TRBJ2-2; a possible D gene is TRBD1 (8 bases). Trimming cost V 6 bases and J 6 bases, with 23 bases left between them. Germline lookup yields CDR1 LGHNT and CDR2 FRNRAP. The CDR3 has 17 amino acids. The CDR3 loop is CASGSQGEGARAGELFF. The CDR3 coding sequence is TGTGCTAGTGGCTCACAGGGGGAGGGGGCGCGAGCCGGGGAGCTGTTTTTT.

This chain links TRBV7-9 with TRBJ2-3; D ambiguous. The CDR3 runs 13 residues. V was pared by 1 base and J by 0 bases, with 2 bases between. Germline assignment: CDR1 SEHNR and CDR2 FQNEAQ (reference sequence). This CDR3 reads CASSLGSTDTQYF. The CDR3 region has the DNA TGTGCCAGCAGCTTAGGGAGCACAGATACGCAGTATTTT.

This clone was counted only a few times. The chain's CDR3 is CASSPTGTGSYEQYF. The CDR3 nucleotides read TGTGCCAGCAGCCCTACCGGGACAGGGTCTTACGAGCAGTACTTC. This chain uses TRBV11-2 with TRBJ2-7; 9 bases line up with TRBD1. Germline V gives CDR1 SGHAT, CDR2 FQNNGV. CDR3 length equals 15 residues. J lost 4 bases, V lost 5 bases, and 9 bases had no gene match. The full variable domain, with the rest looked up from reference TRBV11-2 and TRBJ2-7, is EAGVAQSPRYKIIEKRQSVAFWCNPISGHATLYWYQQILGQGPKLLIQFQNNGVVDDSQLPKDRFSAERLKGVDSTLKIQPAKLEDSAVYLCASSPTGTGSYEQYFGPGTRLTVT.

CDR3 residues: CASKGDYGGTGELFF. The CDR3 DNA sequence: TGTGCCAGCAAAGGGGACTATGGGGGCACCGGGGAGCTGTTTTTT. The chain carries TRBV2 and TRBJ2-2; 7 bases align to TRBD2. Germline V gene sequence: CDR1 SNHLY, CDR2 FYNNEI. J lost 4 bases, V lost 7 bases, and 9 bases had no gene match. The CDR3 contains 15 residues.

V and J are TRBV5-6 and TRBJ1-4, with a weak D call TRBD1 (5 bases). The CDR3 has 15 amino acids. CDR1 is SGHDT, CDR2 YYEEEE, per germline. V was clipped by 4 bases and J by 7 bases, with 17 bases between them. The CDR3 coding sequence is TGTGCCAGCAGCGCGGGACGCCGCGTTGGTGAAAAACTGTTTTTT. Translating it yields CASSAGRRVGEKLFF.

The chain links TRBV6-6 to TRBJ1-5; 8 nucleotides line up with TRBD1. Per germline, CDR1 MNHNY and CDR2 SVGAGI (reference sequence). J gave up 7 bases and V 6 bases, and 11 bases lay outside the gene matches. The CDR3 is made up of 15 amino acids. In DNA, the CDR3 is TGTGCCAGCAGCACGACAGGGGAGGGTGGGCAGCCCCAGCATTTT. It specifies CASSTTGEGGQPQHF.

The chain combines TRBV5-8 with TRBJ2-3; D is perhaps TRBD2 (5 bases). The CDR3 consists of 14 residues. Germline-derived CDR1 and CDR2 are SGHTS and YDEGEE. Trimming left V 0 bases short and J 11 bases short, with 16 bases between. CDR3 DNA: TGTGCCAGCAGCTTGGCCGGGGAAAACGGCTGGCAGTATTTT. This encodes CASSLAGENGWQYF.

CDR3 residues: CASRPPYRESKDTEAFF. The CDR3 nucleotides are TGTGCCAGCAGACCCCCGTATCGGGAGAGTAAGGACACTGAAGCTTTCTTT. The J gene is TRBJ1-1, the V gene TRBV11-2, with unresolved D. Germline CDR1 and CDR2: SGHAT and FQNNGV. The V and J ends lost 6 bases and 3 bases respectively, with 23 bases between them. The CDR3 is 17 residues long.

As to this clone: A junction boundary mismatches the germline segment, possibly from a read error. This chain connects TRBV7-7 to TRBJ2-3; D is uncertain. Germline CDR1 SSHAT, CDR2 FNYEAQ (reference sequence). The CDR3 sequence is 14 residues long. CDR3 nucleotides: TGTGCTAGCAGCCCGTTGGAAGCCAAAGGGACGCAGTATTTT. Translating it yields CASSPLEAKGTQYF.

CDR3 nucleotides: TGTGCCAGCAGCTTGGGACTGGGCGATGGCTACACCTTC. Protein product: CASSLGLGDGYTF. The genes are TRBV5-6 and TRBJ1-2; D is unclear. The CDR3 extends over 13 amino acids. The V and J ends lost 0 bases and 6 bases respectively, with 9 bases between them. Germline V gene sequence: CDR1 SGHDT, CDR2 YYEEEE. The whole variable domain, remainder taken from reference TRBV5-6 and TRBJ1-2, is DAGVTQSPTHLIKTRGQQVTLRCSPKSGHDTVSWYQQALGQGPQFIFQYYEEEERQRGNFPDRFSGHQFPNYSSELNVNALLLGDSALYLCASSLGLGDGYTFGSGTRLTVV.

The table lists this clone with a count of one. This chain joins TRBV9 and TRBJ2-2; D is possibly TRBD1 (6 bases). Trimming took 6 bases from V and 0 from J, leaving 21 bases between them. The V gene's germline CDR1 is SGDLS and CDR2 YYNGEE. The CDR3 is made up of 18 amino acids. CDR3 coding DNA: TGTGCCAGCACCCGATCGGACAGCCTAGGAGCGAACACCGGGGAGCTGTTTTTT. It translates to CASTRSDSLGANTGELFF.

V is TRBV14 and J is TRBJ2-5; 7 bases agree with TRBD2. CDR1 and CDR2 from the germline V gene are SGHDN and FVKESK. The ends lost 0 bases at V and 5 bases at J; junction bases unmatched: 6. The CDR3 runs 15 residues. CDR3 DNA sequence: TGTGCCAGCAGCCAAGAAAGGACTAGGAGTGAGACCCAGTACTTC. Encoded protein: CASSQERTRSETQYF.

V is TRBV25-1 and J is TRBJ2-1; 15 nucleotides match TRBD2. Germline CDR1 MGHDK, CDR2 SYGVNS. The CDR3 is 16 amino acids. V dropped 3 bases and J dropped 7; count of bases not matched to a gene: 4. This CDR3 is CASSEGGTSGRNEQFF. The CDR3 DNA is TGTGCCAGCAGTGAGGGGGGGACTAGCGGGAGGAATGAGCAGTTCTTC.

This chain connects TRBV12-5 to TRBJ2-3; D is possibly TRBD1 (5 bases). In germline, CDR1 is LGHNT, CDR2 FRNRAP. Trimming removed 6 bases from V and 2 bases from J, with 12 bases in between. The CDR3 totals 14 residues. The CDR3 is CASGSGIHTDTQYF. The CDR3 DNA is TGTGCTAGTGGCTCAGGGATTCACACAGATACGCAGTATTTT.

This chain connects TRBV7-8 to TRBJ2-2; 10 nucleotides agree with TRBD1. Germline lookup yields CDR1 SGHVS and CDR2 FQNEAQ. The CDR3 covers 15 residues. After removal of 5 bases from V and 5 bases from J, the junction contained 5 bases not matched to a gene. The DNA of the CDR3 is TGTGCCAGCAGCCAGACAGGGGGCACGACCGGGGAGCTGTTTTTT. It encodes CASSQTGGTTGELFF.

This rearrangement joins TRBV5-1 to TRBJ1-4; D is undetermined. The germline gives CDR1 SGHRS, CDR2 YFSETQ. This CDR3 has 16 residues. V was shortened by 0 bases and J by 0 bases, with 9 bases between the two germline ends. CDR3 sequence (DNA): TGCGCCAGCAGCTTGGACCAGGCGGCAACTAATGAAAAACTGTTTTTT. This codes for CASSLDQAATNEKLFF.

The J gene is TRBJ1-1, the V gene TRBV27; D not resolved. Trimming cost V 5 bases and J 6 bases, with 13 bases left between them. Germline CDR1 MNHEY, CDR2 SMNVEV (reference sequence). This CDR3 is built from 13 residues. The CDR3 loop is CASSTRWGAEAFF. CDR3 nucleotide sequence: TGTGCCAGCAGTACCCGTTGGGGAGCTGAAGCTTTCTTT.

The CDR3 is CASSSVGVGNEKLFF. CDR3 DNA: TGTGCCAGCAGTTCCGTCGGGGTTGGTAATGAAAAACTGTTTTTT. The chain combines TRBV6-5 with TRBJ1-4; no firm D call. The CDR3 length is 15 residues. V lost 4 bases and J 4 bases, leaving 13 bases between the germline ends. Germline CDR1 is MNHEY and CDR2 is SVGAGI.